This passage covers 20 T cell receptor beta chains from one sample sequenced in a study of cytomegalovirus exposure and HLA in healthy donors. Use of 60 Vbeta and 13 Jbeta primers characterized the PCR. Only in-frame clones appear in the TCRdb table, and some are missing; sequencing was by immunoSEQ multiplex PCR. The repertoire holds about 100,000 clones, with over 65% as singletons. The source material was PBMCs. These receptors came from a woman aged 60-75 years in good health and CMV-seronegative.

The V and J genes are TRBV28 and TRBJ2-1, with 9 bases aligning to TRBD2. The CDR3 is 16 residues long. Germline V lookup: CDR1 MDHEN, CDR2 SYDVKM. The ends lost 7 bases at V and 3 bases at J; junction bases unmatched: 10. In DNA form, the CDR3 reads TGTGCCAGCAACCCTGGCGGGGGGGTAGGCTACAATGAGCAGTTCTTC. Encoded protein: CASNPGGGVGYNEQFF.

The chain recombines TRBV10-3 with TRBJ1-5; 11 bases line up with TRBD1. V gave up 0 bases and J gave up 2 bases; unmatched junction bases: 15. Germline-derived CDR1 and CDR2 are ENHRY and SYGVKD. CDR3 length: 21 residues. The CDR3 DNA is TGTGCCATCAGTGAGTCAATGGACAGGGGGCCTTTTTCTCTTGGCAATCAGCCCCAGCATTTT. It encodes CAISESMDRGPFSLGNQPQHF.

The J gene is TRBJ1-2, the V gene TRBV4-3, with D tentatively TRBD1 (6 bases). Trimming removed 1 base at V and 5 bases at J, with 8 bases between. In germline, CDR1 is LGHNA, CDR2 YSLEER. CDR3 length: 13 residues. The CDR3 loop reads CASSQVTGYGYTF. Written as DNA, the CDR3 is TGCGCCAGCAGCCAAGTAACAGGGTATGGCTACACCTTC.

The CDR3 loop is CASSVGLGGSSQETQYF. CDR3 nucleotides: TGTGCCAGCAGCGTAGGCCTCGGCGGGAGCTCCCAAGAGACCCAGTACTTC. V gene TRBV9 combines with J gene TRBJ2-5; 7 bases fit TRBD2. V was pared by 0 bases and J by 1 base, with 9 bases of the junction left unmatched. The CDR3 is made up of 17 amino acids. The V gene's germline CDR1 is SGDLS and CDR2 YYNGEE.

The chain is built from TRBV4-3 and TRBJ1-5, with D perhaps TRBD1 (5 bases). CDR1 is LGHNA and CDR2 is YSLEER in the germline V gene. There are 13 residues in the CDR3. The V and J ends lost 3 bases and 4 bases respectively, with 7 bases between them. The CDR3 loop reads CASSHGGNQPQHF. The DNA for the CDR3 is TGCGCCAGCAGCCACGGGGGGAATCAGCCCCAGCATTTT.

V and J are TRBV7-2 and TRBJ2-2; tentatively, D is TRBD2 (6 bases). Germline V CDR1 and CDR2: SGHTA, FQGNSA. V shed 5 bases and J shed 1 base, with 11 bases lying between them. The CDR3 is made up of 15 amino acids. In nucleotides, the CDR3 is TGTGCCAGCAGCCGATGGCGGGGGAACACCGGGGAGCTGTTTTTT. Protein product: CASSRWRGNTGELFF.

J is TRBJ1-5 and V is TRBV10-3, with D possibly being TRBD1 (6 bases). The CDR3 spans 16 residues. CDR1 ENHRY and CDR2 SYGVKD come from the germline V gene. The V end was cut by 4 bases, the J end by 1 base, with 14 bases between. The CDR3 DNA reads TGTGCCATCAGTGGGGGGGGCCCATTAAGCAATCAGCCCCAGCATTTT. Its protein is CAISGGGPLSNQPQHF.

The chain recombines TRBV18 with TRBJ1-5, with TRBD1 as a possible D gene (5 bases). The CDR3 is 14 amino acids. The V gene lost 3 bases and the J gene lost 1 base, with 7 bases spanning the gap. From germline, CDR1 is KGHSH and CDR2 LQKENI. The CDR3 DNA reads as TGTGCCAGCTCACCTCAGGGAAGCAATCAGCCCCAGCATTTT. It is translated as CASSPQGSNQPQHF.

V usage is TRBV7-9 and J usage is TRBJ2-7; 11 bases align to TRBD1. V trimming: 6 bases; J trimming: 7 bases; junction bases outside the gene matches: 8. The CDR3 totals 14 residues. Germline CDR1 reads SEHNR; CDR2 reads FQNEAQ (reference sequence). CDR3: CASRPSGTGGEQYF. The DNA of the CDR3 is TGTGCCAGCAGACCTTCCGGGACAGGGGGGGAGCAGTACTTC.

This clone was counted only a few times. V is TRBV28 and J is TRBJ2-7; 7 positions match TRBD2. V was clipped by 7 bases and J by 1 base; unmatched bases: 13. The CDR3 extends over 16 amino acids. Germline V gene data show CDR1 as MDHEN and CDR2 as SYDVKM. CDR3 sequence: CASTPPREGGSYEQYF. In DNA, the CDR3 is TGTGCCAGCACCCCTCCTAGGGAGGGCGGGTCCTACGAGCAGTACTTC.

The chain combines TRBV5-1 with TRBJ2-1, with 7 bases aligning to TRBD1. Per germline, CDR1 SGHRS and CDR2 YFSETQ. The CDR3 is made up of 16 amino acids. Trimming removed 0 bases from V and 3 bases from J; junction bases left unmatched: 6. CDR3 DNA: TGCGCCAGCAGCTTGGCATGGGACAGTCTCTACAATGAGCAGTTCTTC. The encoded protein is CASSLAWDSLYNEQFF.

The J gene is TRBJ1-1, the V gene TRBV28; maybe TRBD1 (5 bases). Trimming took 3 bases from V and 2 from J, leaving 10 bases between them. This CDR3 contains 14 residues. Looked up from germline, CDR1 is MDHEN and CDR2 is SYDVKM. The CDR3 spells CASSLDTPNTEAFF. In DNA, the CDR3 is TGTGCCAGCAGTTTGGACACCCCCAACACTGAAGCTTTCTTT. Looking up the rest from reference TRBV28 and TRBJ1-1 gives the full variable domain: DVKVTQSSRYLVKRTGEKVFLECVQDMDHENMFWYRQDPGLGLRLIYFSYDVKMKEKGDIPEGYSVSREKKERFSLILESASTNQTSMYLCASSLDTPNTEAFFGQGTRLTVV.

This chain uses TRBV7-2 with TRBJ2-5; the match to TRBD1 covers 7 bases. The J call could be wrong; TRBJ2-7 is a better fit for the DNA end. The CDR3 extends over 13 amino acids. Germline loops: CDR1 SGHTA, CDR2 FQGNSA. CDR3 nucleotides: TGTGCCAGCAGCACCGGGACAGCCTACGAGCAGTACTTC. This sequence encodes CASSTGTAYEQYF.

The V and J genes are TRBV29-1 and TRBJ2-5, with 8 bases fitting TRBD2. V shed 2 bases and J 4 bases; nucleotides not matched to a gene: 6. The V gene's germline CDR1 is SQVTM and CDR2 ANQGSEA. The CDR3 has 14 residues. The CDR3 DNA follows: TGCAGCGTTGAACAAAGCGGGAGTCGAGAGACCCAGTACTTC. Amino acids: CSVEQSGSRETQYF.

The chain carries TRBV4-2 and TRBJ2-1; D not certain. The V end lost 1 base, the J end lost 2 bases, and 6 bases lay between the germline ends. The CDR3 has 14 residues. CDR1 and CDR2 (germline): LGHNA, YNFKEQ. CDR3 amino acids: CASSQGGTYNEQFF. In nucleotides, the CDR3 is TGTGCCAGCAGCCAAGGCGGAACCTACAATGAGCAGTTCTTC.

This clone appeared once. This sequence joins TRBV28 and TRBJ2-3; D perhaps matches TRBD1 (6 bases). Looked up from germline, CDR1 is MDHEN and CDR2 is SYDVKM. The V end lost 3 bases, the J end lost 10 bases, and 17 bases lay between the germline ends. CDR3 length equals 14 residues. The chain's CDR3 is CASSFLRTVGPQYF. The CDR3 bases are TGTGCCAGCAGTTTCCTCCGGACAGTAGGACCGCAGTATTTT.

The V gene is TRBV11-2, the J gene TRBJ2-3; TRBD2 matches at 11 bases. Losses at the gene ends were 3 bases for V and 9 bases for J; bases not matched to a gene: 2. This CDR3 region has 13 residues. Germline lookup yields CDR1 SGHAT and CDR2 FQNNGV. The CDR3 loop is CASSFSGRETQYF. CDR3 nucleotide sequence: TGTGCCAGCAGCTTTAGCGGGAGGGAAACGCAGTATTTT.

This clone came up a few times. The CDR3 is CASRPGTAQETQYF. Written as DNA, the CDR3 is TGCGCCAGCAGACCGGGGACAGCGCAAGAGACCCAGTACTTC. V usage is TRBV10-2 and J usage is TRBJ2-5; 7 nucleotides match TRBD1. Per the germline V gene, CDR1 is WSHSY and CDR2 is SAAADI. This CDR3 has 14 residues. The V and J ends lost 6 bases and 2 bases, in that order; junction bases with no gene match: 6.

The chain joins TRBV30 to TRBJ1-1; 8 bases are a match to TRBD1. The CDR3 is 13 amino acids. Germline CDR1 GTSNPN, CDR2 SVGIG (reference sequence). The V gene end was trimmed by 3 bases and the J gene end by 5 bases; junction bases not matched to a gene: 5. The CDR3 nucleotides read TGTGCCTGGAGCCAGGGGGCGCGGACTGAAGCTTTCTTT. It encodes CAWSQGARTEAFF.

J is TRBJ2-2 and V is TRBV10-1; D gene ambiguous. The CDR3 consists of 14 residues. Trimming stripped 3 bases from V and 6 bases from J, with 11 bases between. Looked up from germline, CDR1 is WNHNN and CDR2 is SYGVQD (reference sequence). The CDR3 loop reads CASSDYGESGELFF. The CDR3 DNA follows: TGCGCCAGCAGTGATTACGGAGAATCCGGGGAGCTGTTTTTT.